This TCR beta chain was captured by sequencing in a study of blood T cells in healthy people across ages. Study-wide results and caveats: PBMCs that were unsorted prevented a conclusive naive versus antigen-experienced comparison. While age rose, TCR beta diversity per million T cells dropped in a roughly linear way.

Together with a sample-barcoded 5' primer, a J-beta primer mix was included in a second PCR lasting about 6 to 11 cycles. MiXCR was run by TCRdb on the 5' RACE reads, yielding one entry per CDR3 protein. The sample records about 1,800,000 distinct CDR3 sequences, roughly 27% being singletons. Ranging in age from roughly 6 to 90, the donors were healthy Caucasian individuals from Russia. Concerning this clonotype: Its antigen is undetermined. At one end the junction does not follow the germline gene, possibly because of a read error.

The CDR3 extends over 13 amino acids. Material for sequencing was blood. The chain is built from TRBV12-3 or TRBV12-4 and TRBJ1-4, with a weak D call TRBD1 (5 bases). The receptor comes from a woman aged 25 to 39 in good health. The CDR3 loop reads CASSFGWGEKRFF. The CDR3 DNA is TGTGCCAGCAGTTTCGGTTGGGGGGAAAAACGGTTTTTT.